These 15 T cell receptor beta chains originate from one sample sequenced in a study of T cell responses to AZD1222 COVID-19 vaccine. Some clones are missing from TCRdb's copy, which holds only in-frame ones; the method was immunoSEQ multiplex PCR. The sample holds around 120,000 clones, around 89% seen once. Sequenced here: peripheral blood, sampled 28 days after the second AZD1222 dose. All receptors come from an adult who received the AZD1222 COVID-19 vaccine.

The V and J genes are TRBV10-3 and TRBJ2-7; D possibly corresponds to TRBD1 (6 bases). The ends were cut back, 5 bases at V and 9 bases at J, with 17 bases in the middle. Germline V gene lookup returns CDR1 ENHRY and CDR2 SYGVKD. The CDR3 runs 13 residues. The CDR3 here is CAISRTVQWGQYF. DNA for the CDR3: TGTGCCATCAGTAGGACAGTCCAGTGGGGGCAGTACTTC.

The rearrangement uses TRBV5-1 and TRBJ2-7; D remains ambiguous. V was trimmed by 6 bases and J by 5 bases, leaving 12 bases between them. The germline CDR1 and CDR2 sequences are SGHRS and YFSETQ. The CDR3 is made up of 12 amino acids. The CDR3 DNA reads TGCGCCAGCAATGAGGCAGACCACGAGCAGTACTTC. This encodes CASNEADHEQYF.

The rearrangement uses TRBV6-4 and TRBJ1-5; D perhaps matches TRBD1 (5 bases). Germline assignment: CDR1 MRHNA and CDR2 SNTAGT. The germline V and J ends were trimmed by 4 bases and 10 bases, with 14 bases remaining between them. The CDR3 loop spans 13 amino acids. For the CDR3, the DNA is TGTGCCAGCAGTGGACTTCTGGGGGGACCCCAGCATTTT. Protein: CASSGLLGGPQHF.

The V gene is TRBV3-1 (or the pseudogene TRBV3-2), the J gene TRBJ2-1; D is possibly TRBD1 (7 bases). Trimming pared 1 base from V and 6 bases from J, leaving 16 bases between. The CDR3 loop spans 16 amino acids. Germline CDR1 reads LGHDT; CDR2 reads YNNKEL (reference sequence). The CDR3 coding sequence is TGTGCCAGCAGCCAAGTTTGGAGGGGGCGCTTCAATGAGCAGTTCTTC. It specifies CASSQVWRGRFNEQFF.

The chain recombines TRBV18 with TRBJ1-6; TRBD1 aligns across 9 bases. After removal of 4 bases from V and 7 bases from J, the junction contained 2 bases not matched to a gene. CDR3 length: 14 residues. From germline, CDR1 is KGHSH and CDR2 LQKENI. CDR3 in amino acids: CASSRDRVNSPLHF. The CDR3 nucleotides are TGTGCCAGCTCACGGGACAGGGTGAATTCACCCCTCCACTTT. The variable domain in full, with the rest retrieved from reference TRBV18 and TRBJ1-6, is NAGVMQNPRHLVRRRGQEARLRCSPMKGHSHVYWYRQLPEEGLKFMVYLQKENIIDESGMPKERFSAEFPKEGPSILRIQQVVRGDSAAYFCASSRDRVNSPLHFGNGTRLTVT.

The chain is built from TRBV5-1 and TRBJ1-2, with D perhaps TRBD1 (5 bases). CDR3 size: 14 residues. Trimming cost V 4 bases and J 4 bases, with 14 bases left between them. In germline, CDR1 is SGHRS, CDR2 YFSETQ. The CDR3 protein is CASSTATVSYGYTF. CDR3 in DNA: TGCGCCAGCAGCACGGCGACAGTATCCTATGGCTACACCTTC.

The DNA for the CDR3 is TGTGCCAGCAGACCTACTGACAGGGGATACGGGAAGCATGAAGCTTTCTTT. The encoded protein is CASRPTDRGYGKHEAFF. The chain carries TRBV27 and TRBJ1-1; 8 bases are a match to TRBD1. With 6 bases clipped from V and 7 bases from J, the junction kept 19 bases outside the gene matches. Germline V gene data show CDR1 as MNHEY and CDR2 as SMNVEV (reference sequence). This CDR3 contains 17 residues.

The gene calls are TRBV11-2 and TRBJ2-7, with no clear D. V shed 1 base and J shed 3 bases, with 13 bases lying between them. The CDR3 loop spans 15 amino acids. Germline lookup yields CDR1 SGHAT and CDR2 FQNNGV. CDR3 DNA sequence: TGTGCCAGCAGCTTAGTTCCGACAAGTTTCTACGAGCAGTACTTC. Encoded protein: CASSLVPTSFYEQYF.

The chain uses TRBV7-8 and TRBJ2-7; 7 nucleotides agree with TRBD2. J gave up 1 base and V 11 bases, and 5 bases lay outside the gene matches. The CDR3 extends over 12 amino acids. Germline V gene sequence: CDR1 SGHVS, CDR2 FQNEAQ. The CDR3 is CASGGGSYEQYF. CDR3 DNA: TGTGCCTCGGGGGGAGGGTCCTACGAGCAGTACTTC. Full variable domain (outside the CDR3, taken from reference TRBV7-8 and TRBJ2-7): GAGVSQSPRYKVAKRGQDVALRCDPISGHVSLFWYQQALGQGPEFLTYFQNEAQLDKSGLPSDRFFAERPEGSVSTLKIQRTQQEDSAVYLCASGGGSYEQYFGPGTRLTVT.

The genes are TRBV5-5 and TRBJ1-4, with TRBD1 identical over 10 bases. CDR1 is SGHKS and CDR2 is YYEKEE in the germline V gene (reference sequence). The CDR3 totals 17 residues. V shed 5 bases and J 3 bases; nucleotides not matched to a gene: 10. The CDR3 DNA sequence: TGTGCCAGCAGTCCGGACAGGGGGACTTCATCTAATGAAAAACTGTTTTTT. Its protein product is CASSPDRGTSSNEKLFF.

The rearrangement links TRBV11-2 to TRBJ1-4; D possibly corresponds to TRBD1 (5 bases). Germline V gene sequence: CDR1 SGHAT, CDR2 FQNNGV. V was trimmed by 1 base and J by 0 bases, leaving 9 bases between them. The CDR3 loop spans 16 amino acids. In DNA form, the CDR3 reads TGTGCCAGCAGCTTAGGTCAGGGCACAACTAATGAAAAACTGTTTTTT. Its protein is CASSLGQGTTNEKLFF. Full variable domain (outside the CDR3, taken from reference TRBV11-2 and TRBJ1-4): EAGVAQSPRYKIIEKRQSVAFWCNPISGHATLYWYQQILGQGPKLLIQFQNNGVVDDSQLPKDRFSAERLKGVDSTLKIQPAKLEDSAVYLCASSLGQGTTNEKLFFGSGTQLSVL.

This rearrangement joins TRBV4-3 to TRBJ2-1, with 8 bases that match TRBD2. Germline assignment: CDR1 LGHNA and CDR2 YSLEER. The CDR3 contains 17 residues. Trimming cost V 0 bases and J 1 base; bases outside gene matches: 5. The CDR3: CASSQELQRESYNEQFF. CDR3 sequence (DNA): TGCGCCAGCAGCCAAGAATTGCAGCGGGAGTCCTACAATGAGCAGTTCTTC.

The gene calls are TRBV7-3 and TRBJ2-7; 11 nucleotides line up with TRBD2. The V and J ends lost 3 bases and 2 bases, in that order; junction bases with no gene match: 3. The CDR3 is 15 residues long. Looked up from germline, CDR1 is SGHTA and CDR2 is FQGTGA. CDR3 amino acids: CASSFGTSGTYEQYF. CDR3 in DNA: TGTGCCAGCAGCTTCGGGACTAGCGGAACCTACGAGCAGTACTTC.

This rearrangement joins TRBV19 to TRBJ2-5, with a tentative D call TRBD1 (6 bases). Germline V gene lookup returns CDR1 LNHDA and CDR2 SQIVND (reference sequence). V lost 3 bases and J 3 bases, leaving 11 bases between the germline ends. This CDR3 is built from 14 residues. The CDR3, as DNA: TGTGCCAGTAGTATTCGGTCAGGGGAAGAGACCCAGTACTTC. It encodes CASSIRSGEETQYF. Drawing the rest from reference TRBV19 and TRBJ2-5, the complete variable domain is DGGITQSPKYLFRKEGQNVTLSCEQNLNHDAMYWYRQDPGQGLRLIYYSQIVNDFQKGDIAEGYSVSREKKESFPLTVTSAQKNPTAFYLCASSIRSGEETQYFGPGTRLLVL.

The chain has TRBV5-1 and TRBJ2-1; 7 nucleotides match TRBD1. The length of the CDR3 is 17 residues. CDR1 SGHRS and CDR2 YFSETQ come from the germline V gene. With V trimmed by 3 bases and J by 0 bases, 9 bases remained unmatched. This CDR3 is CASSSEGAYSSYNEQFF. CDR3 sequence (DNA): TGCGCCAGCAGCTCCGAGGGGGCCTACAGCTCCTACAATGAGCAGTTCTTC.